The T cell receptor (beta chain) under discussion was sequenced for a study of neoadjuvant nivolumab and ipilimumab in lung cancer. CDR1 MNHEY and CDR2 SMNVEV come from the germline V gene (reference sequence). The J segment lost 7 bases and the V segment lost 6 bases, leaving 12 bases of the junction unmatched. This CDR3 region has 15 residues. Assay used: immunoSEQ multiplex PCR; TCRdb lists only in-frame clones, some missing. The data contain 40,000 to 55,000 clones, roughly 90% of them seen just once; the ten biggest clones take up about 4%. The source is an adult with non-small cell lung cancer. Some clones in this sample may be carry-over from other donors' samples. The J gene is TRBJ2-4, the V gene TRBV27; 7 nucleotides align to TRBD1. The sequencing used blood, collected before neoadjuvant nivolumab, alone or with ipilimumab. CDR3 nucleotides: TGTGCCAGCAGGGGGATCAACAGGGGAGAGAACATTCAGTACTTC. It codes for CASRGINRGENIQYF.